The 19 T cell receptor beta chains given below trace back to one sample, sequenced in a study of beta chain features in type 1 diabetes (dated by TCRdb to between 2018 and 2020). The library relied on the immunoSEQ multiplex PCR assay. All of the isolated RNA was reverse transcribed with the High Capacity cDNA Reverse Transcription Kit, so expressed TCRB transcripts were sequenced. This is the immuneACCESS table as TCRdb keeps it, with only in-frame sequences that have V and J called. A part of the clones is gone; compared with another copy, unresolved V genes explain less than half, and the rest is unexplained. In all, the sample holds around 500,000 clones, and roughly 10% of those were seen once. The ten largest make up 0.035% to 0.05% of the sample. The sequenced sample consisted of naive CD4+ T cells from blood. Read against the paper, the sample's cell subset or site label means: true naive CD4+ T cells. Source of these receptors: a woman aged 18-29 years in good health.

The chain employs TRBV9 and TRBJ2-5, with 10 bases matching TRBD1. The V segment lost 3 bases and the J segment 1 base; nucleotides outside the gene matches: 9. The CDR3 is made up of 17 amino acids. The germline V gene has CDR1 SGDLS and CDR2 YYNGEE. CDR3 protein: CASSARDRGFFQETQYF. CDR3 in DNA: TGTGCCAGCAGCGCCCGGGACAGGGGATTCTTCCAAGAGACCCAGTACTTC.

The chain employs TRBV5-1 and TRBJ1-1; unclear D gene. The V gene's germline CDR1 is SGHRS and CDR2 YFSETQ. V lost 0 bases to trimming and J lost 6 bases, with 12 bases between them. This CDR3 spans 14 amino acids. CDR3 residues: CASSLGAAGAEAFF. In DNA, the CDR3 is TGCGCCAGCAGCTTGGGGGCCGCTGGGGCTGAAGCTTTCTTT.

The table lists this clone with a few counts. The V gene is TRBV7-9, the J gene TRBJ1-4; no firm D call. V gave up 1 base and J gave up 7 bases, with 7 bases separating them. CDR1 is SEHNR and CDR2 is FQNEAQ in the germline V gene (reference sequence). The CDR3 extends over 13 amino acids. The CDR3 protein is CASSLGRVEKLFF. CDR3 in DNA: TGTGCCAGCAGCTTAGGGCGTGTTGAAAAACTGTTTTTT.

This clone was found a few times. CDR3: CASRFQGNTEAFF. CDR3 sequence (DNA): TGCGCCAGCAGGTTTCAGGGGAACACTGAAGCTTTCTTT. The V call is TRBV5-1, the J call TRBJ1-1; maybe TRBD1 (5 bases). Germline-derived CDR1 and CDR2 are SGHRS and YFSETQ. The CDR3 sequence is 13 residues long. V gave up 5 bases and J gave up 1 base, with 9 bases separating them.

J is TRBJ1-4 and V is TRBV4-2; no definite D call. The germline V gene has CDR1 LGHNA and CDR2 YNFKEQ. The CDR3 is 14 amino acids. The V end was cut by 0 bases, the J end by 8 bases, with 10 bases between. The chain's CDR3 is CASSQDPTQEKLFF. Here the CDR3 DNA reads TGTGCCAGCAGCCAAGACCCTACGCAGGAAAAACTGTTTTTT.

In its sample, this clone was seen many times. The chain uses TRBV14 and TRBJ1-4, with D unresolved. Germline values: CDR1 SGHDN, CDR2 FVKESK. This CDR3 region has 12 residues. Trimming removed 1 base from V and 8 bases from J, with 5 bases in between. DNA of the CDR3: TGTGCCAGCAGCCAAGGGAGGGAAAAACTGTTTTTT. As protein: CASSQGREKLFF.

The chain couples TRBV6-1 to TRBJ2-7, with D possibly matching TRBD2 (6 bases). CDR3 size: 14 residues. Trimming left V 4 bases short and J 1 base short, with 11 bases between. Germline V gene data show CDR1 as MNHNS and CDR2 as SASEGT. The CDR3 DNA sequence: TGTGCCAGCAGTGTCCAGGAGGGATCCTACGAGCAGTACGTC. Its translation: CASSVQEGSYEQYV.

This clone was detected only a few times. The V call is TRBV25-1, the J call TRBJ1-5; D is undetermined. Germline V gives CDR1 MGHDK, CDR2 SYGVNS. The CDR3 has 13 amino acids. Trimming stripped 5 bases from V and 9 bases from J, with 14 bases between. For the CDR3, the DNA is TGTGCCAGCAGTCATACGGCGGTTACGCCCCAGCATTTT. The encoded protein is CASSHTAVTPQHF.

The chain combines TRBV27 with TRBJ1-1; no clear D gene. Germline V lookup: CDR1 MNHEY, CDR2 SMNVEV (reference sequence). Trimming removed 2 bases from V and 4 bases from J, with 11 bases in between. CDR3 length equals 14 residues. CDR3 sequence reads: CASSLKGATTEAFF. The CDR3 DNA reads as TGTGCCAGCAGTTTAAAGGGCGCGACCACTGAAGCTTTCTTT.

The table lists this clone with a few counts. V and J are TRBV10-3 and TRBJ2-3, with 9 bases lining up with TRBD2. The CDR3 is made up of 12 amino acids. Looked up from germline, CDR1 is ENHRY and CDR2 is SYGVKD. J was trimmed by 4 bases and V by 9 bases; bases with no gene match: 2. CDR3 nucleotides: TGTGCCATAGCGGGAGGACCAGATACGCAGTATTTT. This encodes CAIAGGPDTQYF.

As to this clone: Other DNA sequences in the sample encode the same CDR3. The DNA for the CDR3 is TGCGCCAGCAGTCTCCGAAGGAGCACAGATACGCAGTATTTT. Residues: CASSLRRSTDTQYF. This chain links TRBV5-1 with TRBJ2-3; unclear D gene. The CDR3 is made up of 14 amino acids. Trimming cost V 5 bases and J 0 bases, with 10 bases left between them. Per germline, CDR1 SGHRS and CDR2 YFSETQ. The whole variable domain, remainder taken from reference TRBV5-1 and TRBJ2-3, is KAGVTQTPRYLIKTRGQQVTLSCSPISGHRSVSWYQQTPGQGLQFLFEYFSETQRNKGNFPGRFSGRQFSNSRSEMNVSTLELGDSALYLCASSLRRSTDTQYFGPGTRLTVL.

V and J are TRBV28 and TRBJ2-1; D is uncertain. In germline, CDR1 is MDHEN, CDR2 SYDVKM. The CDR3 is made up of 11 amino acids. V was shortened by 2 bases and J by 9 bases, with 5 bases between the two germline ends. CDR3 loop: CASSLVGEQFF. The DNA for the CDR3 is TGTGCCAGCAGTTTAGTGGGTGAGCAGTTCTTC. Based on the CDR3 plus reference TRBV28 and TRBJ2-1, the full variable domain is DVKVTQSSRYLVKRTGEKVFLECVQDMDHENMFWYRQDPGLGLRLIYFSYDVKMKEKGDIPEGYSVSREKKERFSLILESASTNQTSMYLCASSLVGEQFFGPGTRLTVL.

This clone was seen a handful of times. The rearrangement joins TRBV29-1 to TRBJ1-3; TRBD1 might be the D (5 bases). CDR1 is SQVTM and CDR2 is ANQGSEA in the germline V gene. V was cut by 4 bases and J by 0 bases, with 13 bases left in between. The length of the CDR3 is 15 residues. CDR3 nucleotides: TGCAGCGTTGCCCGGGACGGTTTCTCTGGAAACACCATATATTTT. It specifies CSVARDGFSGNTIYF.

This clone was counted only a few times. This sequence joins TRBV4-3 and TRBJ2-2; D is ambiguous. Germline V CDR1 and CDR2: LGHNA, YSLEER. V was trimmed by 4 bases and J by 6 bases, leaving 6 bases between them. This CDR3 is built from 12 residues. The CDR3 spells CASSLSAGELFF. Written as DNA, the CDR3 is TGCGCCAGCAGCCTCAGCGCCGGGGAGCTGTTTTTT.

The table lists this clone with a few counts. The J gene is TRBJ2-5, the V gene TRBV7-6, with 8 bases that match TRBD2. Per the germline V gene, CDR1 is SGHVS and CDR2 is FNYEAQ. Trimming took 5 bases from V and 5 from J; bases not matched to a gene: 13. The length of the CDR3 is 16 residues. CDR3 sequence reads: CASSDPFSGAGETQYF. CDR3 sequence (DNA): TGTGCCAGCAGCGACCCTTTTAGCGGGGCGGGGGAGACCCAGTACTTC. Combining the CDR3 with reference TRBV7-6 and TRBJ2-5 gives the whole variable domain GAGVSQSPRYKVTKRGQDVALRCDPISGHVSLYWYRQALGQGPEFLTYFNYEAQQDKSGLPNDRFSAERPEGSISTLTIQRTEQRDSAMYRCASSDPFSGAGETQYFGPGTRLLVL.

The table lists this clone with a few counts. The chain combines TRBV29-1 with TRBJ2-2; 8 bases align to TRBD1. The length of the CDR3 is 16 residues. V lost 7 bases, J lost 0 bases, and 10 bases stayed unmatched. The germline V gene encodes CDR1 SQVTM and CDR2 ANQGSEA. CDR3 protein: CSARSWTGPNTGELFF. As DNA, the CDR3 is TGCAGCGCCCGGTCCTGGACAGGGCCGAACACCGGGGAGCTGTTTTTT.

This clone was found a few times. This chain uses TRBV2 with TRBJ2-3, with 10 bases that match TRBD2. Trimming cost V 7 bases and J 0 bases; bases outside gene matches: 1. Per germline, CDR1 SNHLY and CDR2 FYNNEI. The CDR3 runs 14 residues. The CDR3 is CASKLAGSTDTQYF. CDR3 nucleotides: TGTGCCAGCAAACTAGCGGGGAGCACAGATACGCAGTATTTT.

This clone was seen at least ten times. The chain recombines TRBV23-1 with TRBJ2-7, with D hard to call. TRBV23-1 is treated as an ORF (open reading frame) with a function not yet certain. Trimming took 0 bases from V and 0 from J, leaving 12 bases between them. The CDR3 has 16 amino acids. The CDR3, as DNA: TGCGCCAGCAGTCAATCTGCCAGAATCTACTCCTACGAGCAGTACGTC. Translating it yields CASSQSARIYSYEQYV.

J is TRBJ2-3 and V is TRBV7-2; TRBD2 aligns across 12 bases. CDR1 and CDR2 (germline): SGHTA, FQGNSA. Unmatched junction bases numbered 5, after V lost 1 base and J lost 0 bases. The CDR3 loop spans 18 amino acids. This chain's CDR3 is CASSLDPSGRASTDTQYF. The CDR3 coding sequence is TGTGCCAGCAGCTTAGATCCTAGCGGGAGGGCTAGCACAGATACGCAGTATTTT.